This entry is about one T cell receptor beta chain. What it binds is unknown. Profiled with immunoSEQ multiplex PCR; TCRdb holds only in-frame clones, not every one. The sample lists around 1.6 million clones, approximately 98% occurring once. The study separated CD4+ cells into CD45RA+ naive and CD45RA-negative memory subsets. The sample belongs to a study of shared clonotypes between healthy human individuals. Study summary: Serving as donors were two women and a few men, whose ages spanned 18 to 49. Study-level results: Some naive CD4 clonotypes, 4% to 6%, turned up in common across a few donors. Sequencing of the sorted subsets was shown by rarefaction to be incomplete despite large depth.

The germline V gene encodes CDR1 SGHRS and CDR2 YFSETQ. V lost 0 bases, J lost 8 bases, and 9 bases lay in between. CDR3 length equals 13 residues. The sample consisted of naive CD4+ T cells sorted from blood. Described subset: CD45RA+ positively selected. The chain couples TRBV5-1 to TRBJ2-1; the D is unclear. The clonotype comes from a man aged 30-40 years in good health. CDR3 sequence reads: CASSLDRSYEQFF. The CDR3 region has the DNA TGCGCCAGCAGCTTGGATCGGAGCTATGAGCAGTTCTTC.